A selection of T cell receptor beta chains follows, all from one sample in a study of a mutant IDH1 vaccine in newly diagnosed glioma. Sequenced by immunoSEQ multiplex PCR; TCRdb stores in-frame clones only, minus some. The sample contains tens of thousands of clones, 75% to 80% of which appear only once. No antigen has been assigned to these receptors. The specimen was PBMCs, collected from a glioma patient whose treatment included an IDH1 peptide vaccine. These receptors were obtained from a man in his forties or fifties with glioma. Both conserved end residues are trimmed from each CDR3.

J gene: TRBJ1-3; V gene: TRBV4-1; CDR3 protein: ASSQDSRRETGNTIY
J gene: TRBJ2-1; V gene: TRBV5-6; CDR3 protein: ASSRTSTEQF
J gene: TRBJ2-7; V gene: TRBV5-6; CDR3 protein: ASSQGPREQY
J gene: TRBJ1-2; V gene: TRBV6-1; CDR3 protein: ASRQQGGPNYGYT
J gene: TRBJ1-4; V gene: TRBV2; CDR3 protein: ASSSYTNEKLF
J gene: TRBJ1-1; V gene: TRBV5-1; CDR3 protein: ASSRQDMNTEAF
J gene: TRBJ1-1; V gene: TRBV15; CDR3 protein: ATSQDRVVGEEAF
J gene: TRBJ2-3; V gene: TRBV29-1; CDR3 protein: SGQLVGTSTDTQY
J gene: TRBJ2-3; V gene: TRBV7-2; CDR3 protein: ASSLGAPTDTQY
J gene: TRBJ2-3; V gene: TRBV30; CDR3 protein: AWSGGQDTQY
J gene: TRBJ1-1; V gene: TRBV6-5; CDR3 protein: ASSSHGANTEAF
J gene: TRBJ1-1; V gene: TRBV5-1; CDR3 protein: ASSLVVGGTEAF
J gene: TRBJ2-3; V gene: TRBV25-1; CDR3 protein: ASSGQSTDTQY
J gene: TRBJ2-2; V gene: TRBV5-1; CDR3 protein: ASSTNGQVGLF
J gene: TRBJ2-2; V gene: TRBV30; CDR3 protein: AWSFQAGELF
J gene: TRBJ2-7; V gene: TRBV6-5; CDR3 protein: ASRSHYEQY
J gene: TRBJ1-5; V gene: TRBV10-2; CDR3 protein: ASREDRGNNQPQH
J gene: TRBJ1-5; V gene: TRBV23-1; CDR3 protein: ASSQSEPVSNQPQH
J gene: TRBJ2-7; V gene: TRBV19; CDR3 protein: ASSIGPSGYEQY
J gene: TRBJ1-5; V gene: TRBV5-8; CDR3 protein: ASTPGGRANQPQH
J gene: TRBJ1-1; V gene: TRBV7-9; CDR3 protein: ASSPDRGGARDTEAF
J gene: TRBJ1-6; V gene: TRBV2; CDR3 protein: ASSESPTGGARSSPLH
J gene: TRBJ2-4; V gene: TRBV10-3; CDR3 protein: AINAAPENIQY
J gene: TRBJ2-7; V gene: TRBV5-3; CDR3 protein: AKTGLAVPSYEQY
J gene: TRBJ1-6; V gene: TRBV7-9; CDR3 protein: ASSLAWGSPLH
J gene: TRBJ2-7; V gene: TRBV6-1; CDR3 protein: ASSGLAGGEQY
J gene: TRBJ2-7; V gene: TRBV7-9; CDR3 protein: ASGRGLLAYEQY
J gene: TRBJ1-6; V gene: TRBV6-6; CDR3 protein: ASSRDAKLYNSPLH
J gene: TRBJ2-3; V gene: TRBV29-1; CDR3 protein: SVEGTGLDTQY
J gene: TRBJ1-2; V gene: TRBV6-1; CDR3 protein: ASNMDSIYGYT
J gene: TRBJ2-1; V gene: TRBV4-1; CDR3 protein: ASSQPPGGTSLYNEQF
J gene: TRBJ1-3; V gene: TRBV7-8; CDR3 protein: ASRERGTGNTIY
J gene: TRBJ1-4; V gene: TRBV2; CDR3 protein: ASGDGTGNEKLF
J gene: TRBJ1-1; V gene: TRBV5-6; CDR3 protein: ASSWGTLMNTEAF
J gene: TRBJ2-6; V gene: TRBV19; CDR3 protein: ASSTDLRASGANVLT
J gene: TRBJ2-5; V gene: TRBV2; CDR3 protein: ASSGDRAVSGTQY
J gene: TRBJ2-3; V gene: TRBV27; CDR3 protein: ASSPGLAGHTQY
J gene: TRBJ2-2; V gene: TRBV30; CDR3 protein: AWSTGVGTGELF
J gene: TRBJ2-7; V gene: TRBV6-5; CDR3 protein: ASTTGTAGSSEQY
J gene: TRBJ2-2; V gene: TRBV7-2; CDR3 protein: ASSPRTGNTGELF
J gene: TRBJ2-7; V gene: TRBV20-1; CDR3 protein: SAVMAYEQY
J gene: TRBJ2-2; V gene: TRBV21-1; CDR3 protein: ASSKVPGIRENTGELF
J gene: TRBJ1-6; V gene: TRBV14; CDR3 protein: ASSQVTGGYSPLH
J gene: TRBJ1-5; V gene: TRBV18; CDR3 protein: ASSPPGGAHQPQH
J gene: TRBJ1-6; V gene: TRBV19; CDR3 protein: ASSVGPGINSPLH
J gene: TRBJ2-7; V gene: TRBV2; CDR3 protein: ASSVTEPYEQY
J gene: TRBJ2-7; V gene: TRBV5-1; CDR3 protein: ASTRQGGNYEQY
J gene: TRBJ2-2; V gene: TRBV2; CDR3 protein: ASSDGSAGTGELF
J gene: TRBJ1-1; V gene: TRBV27; CDR3 protein: ASARQMNTEAF
J gene: TRBJ2-6; V gene: TRBV30; CDR3 protein: AWDWSSGANVLT
J gene: TRBJ1-3; V gene: TRBV18; CDR3 protein: ASSPGRTASGNTIY
J gene: TRBJ2-2; V gene: TRBV19; CDR3 protein: ASSITADRRGELF
J gene: TRBJ2-7; V gene: TRBV9; CDR3 protein: ASSVGVGGSYEQY
J gene: TRBJ1-1; V gene: TRBV20-1; CDR3 protein: SALLGEAAF
J gene: TRBJ2-7; V gene: TRBV19; CDR3 protein: ASSLPGGGRYEQY
J gene: TRBJ2-5; V gene: TRBV7-2; CDR3 protein: ASSLAGYQETQY
J gene: TRBJ2-2; V gene: TRBV25-1; CDR3 protein: ASSEGGYNTGELF